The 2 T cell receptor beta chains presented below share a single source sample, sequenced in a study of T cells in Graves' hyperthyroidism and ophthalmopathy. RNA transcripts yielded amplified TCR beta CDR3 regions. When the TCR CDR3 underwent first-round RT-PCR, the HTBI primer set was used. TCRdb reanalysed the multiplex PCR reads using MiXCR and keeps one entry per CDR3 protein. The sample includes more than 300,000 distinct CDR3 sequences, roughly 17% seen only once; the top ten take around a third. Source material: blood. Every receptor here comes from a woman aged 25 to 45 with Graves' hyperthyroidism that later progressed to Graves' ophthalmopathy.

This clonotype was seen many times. The CDR3 bases are TGTGCCAGCAGCTTAGAGCCAGGGGAGGAGACCCAGTACTTC. Protein sequence: CASSLEPGEETQYF. The chain couples TRBV7-8 to TRBJ2-5, with TRBD1 as a possible D gene (6 bases). V lost 1 base and J lost 5, with 11 bases in between. The CDR3 runs to 14 residues. From germline, CDR1 is SGHVS and CDR2 FQNEAQ.

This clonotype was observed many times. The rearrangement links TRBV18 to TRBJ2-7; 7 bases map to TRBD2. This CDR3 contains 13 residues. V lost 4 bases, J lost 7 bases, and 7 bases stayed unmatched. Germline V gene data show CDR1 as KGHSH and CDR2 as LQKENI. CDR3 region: CASSLAGNGEQYF. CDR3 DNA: TGTGCCAGCTCACTAGCGGGTAATGGAGAGCAGTACTTC.